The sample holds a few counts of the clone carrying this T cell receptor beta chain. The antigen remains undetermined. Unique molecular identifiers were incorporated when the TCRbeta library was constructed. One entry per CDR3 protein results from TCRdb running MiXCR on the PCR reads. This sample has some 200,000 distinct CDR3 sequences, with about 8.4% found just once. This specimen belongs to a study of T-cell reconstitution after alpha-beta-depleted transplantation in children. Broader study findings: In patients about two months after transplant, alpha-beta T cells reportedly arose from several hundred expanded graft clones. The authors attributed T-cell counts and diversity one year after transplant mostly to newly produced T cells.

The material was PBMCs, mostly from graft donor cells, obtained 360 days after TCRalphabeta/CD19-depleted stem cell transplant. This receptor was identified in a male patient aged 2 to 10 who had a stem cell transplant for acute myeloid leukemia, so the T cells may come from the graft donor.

CDR3 amino acids: CSVETEGGVEQYF. The CDR3 DNA sequence: TGCAGCGTTGAAACGGAGGGGGGGGTCGAGCAGTACTTC. The chain carries TRBV29-1 and TRBJ2-7; tentative D call: TRBD2 (7 bases). Trimming removed 2 bases from V and 6 bases from J, with 14 bases in between. The germline V gene has CDR1 SQVTM and CDR2 ANQGSEA. This CDR3 spans 13 amino acids.